This is a list of T cell receptor beta chains from one sample in a study of blood T cell repertoires in COVID-19. Some clones are missing from TCRdb's copy, which holds only in-frame ones; the method was immunoSEQ multiplex PCR. The sample has some 110,000 clones, approximately 80% seen once. Input material: peripheral blood. Receptor source: a woman aged 70-85 years with acute or convalescent COVID-19. Both conserved end residues are part of each CDR3. A D gene is named only where the DNA matches it firmly. The size of a clone is reported for some rows only, either as once, few or many, or as a class for expanded clones.

V gene	J gene	D gene	clone size	CDR3 protein	CDR3 DNA
TRBV19	TRBJ1-6	.	.	CASSPGQNSPLHF	TGTGCCAGTAGTCCTGGACAGAATTCACCCCTCCACTTT
TRBV5-1	TRBJ2-1	TRBD2	.	CASSLLAGGSNEQFF	TGCGCCAGCAGCTTACTAGCGGGAGGATCAAATGAGCAGTTCTTC
TRBV10-3	TRBJ2-7	TRBD1	few	CAISTGSAYEQYF	TGTGCCATTTCGACAGGGAGCGCCTACGAGCAGTACTTC
TRBV5-8	TRBJ2-1	TRBD2	.	CASSGFGRAGNEQFF	TGTGCCAGCAGCGGCTTTGGGAGGGCCGGGAATGAGCAGTTCTTC
TRBV11-1	TRBJ1-1	TRBD1	.	CASSSHGQVNTEAFF	TGTGCCAGCAGCTCCCATGGACAGGTGAACACTGAAGCTTTCTTT
TRBV21-1	TRBJ2-2	.	once	CASSKVTVNAGELFF	TGTGCCAGCAGCAAAGTCACAGTTAACGCCGGGGAGCTGTTTTTT
TRBV19	TRBJ1-2	.	few	CASSPGSNGGYTF	TGTGCCAGTAGTCCCGGGTCAAACGGGGGCTACACCTTC
TRBV2	TRBJ2-1	TRBD2	.	CASSVRGGGEIGNEQFF	TGTGCCAGCAGTGTTCGTGGCGGGGGGGAGATAGGGAATGAGCAGTTCTTC
TRBV5-8	TRBJ2-5	.	.	CASSLGTIQETQYF	TGTGCCAGCAGCTTGGGGACAATCCAAGAGACCCAGTACTTC
TRBV2	TRBJ1-2	.	.	CASSEVRGGGYTF	TGTGCCAGCAGTGAAGTCCGGGGAGGGGGCTACACCTTC
TRBV3-1/TRBV3-2	TRBJ1-1	.	once	CASSQDGQGRMAFF	TGTGCCAGCAGCCAAGATGGTCAGGGGCGGATGGCTTTCTTT
TRBV7-8	TRBJ2-7	TRBD2	.	CASSSGGNSYEQYF	TGTGCCAGCTCGAGCGGGGGCAACTCCTACGAGCAGTACTTC
TRBV29-1	TRBJ2-3	TRBD2	.	CSVGLAGSTDTQYF	TGCAGCGTTGGGCTAGCGGGGAGCACAGATACGCAGTATTTT
TRBV15	TRBJ2-1	TRBD2	few	CATSTSPSGRADEQFF	TGTGCCACCAGCACCTCTCCTAGCGGGAGGGCCGATGAGCAGTTCTTC
TRBV6-5	TRBJ1-3	.	once	CASSPPGSGNTIYF	TGTGCCAGCAGTCCCCCCGGCTCTGGAAACACCATATATTTT
TRBV19	TRBJ1-3	TRBD1	.	CASSIGTGGANTIYF	TGTGCCAGTAGTATCGGTACAGGGGGCGCAAACACCATATATTTT
TRBV5-1	TRBJ2-5	.	few	CASKEGGETQYF	TGCGCCAGCAAGGAGGGCGGGGAGACCCAGTACTTC
TRBV10-1	TRBJ1-4	.	.	CASRHRDETLKAEKLFF	TGCGCCAGCAGGCACAGGGACGAGACCCTTAAGGCTGAAAAACTGTTTTTT
TRBV27	TRBJ1-5	.	.	CASSAVTGLNQPQHF	TGTGCCAGCAGTGCCGTAACAGGGTTAAATCAGCCCCAGCATTTT
TRBV7-2	TRBJ1-6	.	.	CASSLAVSSYNSPLHF	TGTGCCAGCAGCTTAGCGGTTAGCTCCTATAATTCACCCCTCCACTTT
TRBV19	TRBJ1-1	.	few	CASSYRPGNTEAFF	TGTGCCAGTAGCTACCGACCGGGGAACACTGAAGCTTTCTTT
TRBV9	TRBJ1-3	TRBD1	.	CASSQVQGAGNTIYF	TGTGCCAGCAGCCAAGTTCAGGGGGCGGGAAACACCATATATTTT
TRBV5-8	TRBJ2-7	.	.	CASSLGQPFSYEQYF	TGTGCCAGCAGCTTGGGACAGCCGTTCTCCTACGAGCAGTACTTC
TRBV15	TRBJ2-2	.	once	CATSRGGIANTGELFF	TGTGCCACCAGCAGAGGCGGAATTGCGAACACCGGGGAGCTGTTTTTT
TRBV14	TRBJ2-1	TRBD1	.	CASSRRTGTSYNEQFF	TGTGCCAGCAGCCGCCGGACAGGGACCTCCTACAATGAGCAGTTCTTC
TRBV4-2	TRBJ2-7	TRBD1	.	CASSRQGQATDEQYF	TGTGCCAGCAGCCGACAGGGACAGGCGACGGACGAGCAGTACTTC
TRBV5-1	TRBJ2-2	TRBD1	few	CASSRTGGLGELFF	TGCGCCAGCAGCCGGACAGGCGGCCTCGGGGAGCTGTTTTTT
TRBV19	TRBJ2-1	TRBD2	.	CASSGGLAGNPSYNEQFF	TGTGCCAGTAGTGGCGGACTAGCGGGGAACCCCTCCTACAATGAGCAGTTCTTC
TRBV5-1	TRBJ2-2	.	.	CASCPGTEAGELFF	TGCGCCAGCTGTCCCGGGACTGAAGCCGGGGAGCTGTTTTTT
TRBV29-1	TRBJ1-1	TRBD1	few	CSAGTDWDTEAFF	TGCAGCGCGGGGACAGACTGGGACACTGAAGCTTTCTTT
TRBV5-1	TRBJ2-3	.	.	CASSPGQSTDTQYF	TGCGCCAGCAGCCCTGGACAAAGCACAGATACGCAGTATTTT
TRBV12-5	TRBJ2-1	TRBD2	few	CASGLAGGRGEQFF	TGTGCTAGTGGTCTAGCGGGGGGGCGTGGTGAGCAGTTCTTC
TRBV4-2	TRBJ2-7	TRBD2	.	CASSQDRLAVTYEQYF	TGTGCCAGCAGCCAAGATCGGCTAGCGGTTACCTACGAGCAGTACTTC